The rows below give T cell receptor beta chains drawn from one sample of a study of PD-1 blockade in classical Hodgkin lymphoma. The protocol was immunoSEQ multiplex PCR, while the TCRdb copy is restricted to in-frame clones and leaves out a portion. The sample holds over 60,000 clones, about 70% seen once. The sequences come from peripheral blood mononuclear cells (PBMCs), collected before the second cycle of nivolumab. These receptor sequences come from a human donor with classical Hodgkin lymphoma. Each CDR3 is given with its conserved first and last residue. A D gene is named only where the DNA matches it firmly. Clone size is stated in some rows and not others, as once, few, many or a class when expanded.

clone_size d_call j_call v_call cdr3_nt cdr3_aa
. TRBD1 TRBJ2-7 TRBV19 TGTGCCAGTGCGCATGACAGGGGATTGGCAGCCTACGAGCAGTACTTC CASAHDRGLAAYEQYF
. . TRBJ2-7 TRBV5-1 TGCGCCAGCAGCCCTTTGGCGGTCTCCTACGAGCAGTACTTC CASSPLAVSYEQYF
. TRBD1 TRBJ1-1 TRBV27 TGTGCCAGCACCCCCGGGACAGGGGATTTGACTGAAGCTTTCTTT CASTPGTGDLTEAFF
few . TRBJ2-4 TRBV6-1 TGTGCCAGCAGTGAGCAGGGGAACATTCAGTACTTC CASSEQGNIQYF
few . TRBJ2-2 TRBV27 TGTGCCAGCAGCCCAGACCCGGAGCCTTGGGAGCTGTTTTTT CASSPDPEPWELFF
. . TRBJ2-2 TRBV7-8 TGTGCCAGCAGCTTCCTCGGGGGGGAGCTGTTTTTT CASSFLGGELFF
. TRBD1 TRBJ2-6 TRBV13 TGTGCCAGCAGCTGGACAGGGGCTGGGGCCAACGTCCTGACTTTC CASSWTGAGANVLTF
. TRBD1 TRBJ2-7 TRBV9 TGTGCCAGCAGCCCAGGGGACAGGCCTGCCTACGAGCAGTACTTC CASSPGDRPAYEQYF
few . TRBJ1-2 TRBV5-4 TGTGCCAGCAGCTTAGGGGGTAACTATGGCTACACCTTC CASSLGGNYGYTF
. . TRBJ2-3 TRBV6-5 TGTGCCACCTTTCGGGCAGGGCGCACAGATACGCAGTATTTT CATFRAGRTDTQYF
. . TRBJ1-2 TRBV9 TGTGCCAGCAGCGTCTCAGGGACTTCTAACTATGGCTACACCTTC CASSVSGTSNYGYTF
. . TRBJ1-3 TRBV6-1 TGTGCCAGCAGTGAGGCGGTCTTCTCTGGAAACACCATATATTTT CASSEAVFSGNTIYF
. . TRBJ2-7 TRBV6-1 TGTGCCAGCAGGGACCGCGGCGAGCAGTACTTC CASRDRGEQYF
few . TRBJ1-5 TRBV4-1 TGCGCCAGCAGCCAAGCAAACGACCTCGGCCGCAATCAGCCCCAGCATTTT CASSQANDLGRNQPQHF
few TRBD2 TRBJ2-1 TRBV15 TGTGCCACCAGCAGGCCGGGACTAGCGGGGGGCCGTCATGAGCAGTTCTTC CATSRPGLAGGRHEQFF
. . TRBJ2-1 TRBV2 TGTGCCAGCAGTGGTGGGGTCACCTACAATGAGCAGTTCTTC CASSGGVTYNEQFF
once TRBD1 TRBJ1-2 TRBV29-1 TGCAGCGTTGGGGACAGCGGCTACACCTTC CSVGDSGYTF
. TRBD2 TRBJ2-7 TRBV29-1 TGCAGCGTCGCCAGGACTAGCGGGAGGGCCGGGGCCTACGAGCAGTACTTC CSVARTSGRAGAYEQYF
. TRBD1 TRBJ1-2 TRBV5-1 TGCGCCAGCAGCTGGGACAGGGGGCGCACCTATGGCTACACCTTC CASSWDRGRTYGYTF
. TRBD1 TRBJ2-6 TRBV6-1 TGTGCCAGCAGTGTGGCACAGGGGAACTCTGGGGCCAACGTCCTGACTTTC CASSVAQGNSGANVLTF
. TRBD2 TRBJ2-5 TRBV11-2 TGTGCCAGCACCTCTTGGAGCGGGGCGGGGGAGACCCAGTACTTC CASTSWSGAGETQYF
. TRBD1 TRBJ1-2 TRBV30 TGTGCCTGGAGTGAGGACAGGGCCTTTTATGGCTACACCTTC CAWSEDRAFYGYTF
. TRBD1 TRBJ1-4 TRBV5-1 TGCGCCAGCAGCCGGATTACAGGGGCTATTAATGAAAAACTGTTTTTT CASSRITGAINEKLFF
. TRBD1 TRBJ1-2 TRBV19 TGTGCCAGCAACAGGGGTAAAAACTATGGCTACACCTTC CASNRGKNYGYTF
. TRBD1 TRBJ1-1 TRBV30 TGTGCCTGGAGTTCCCCACAGGGGGCGAACACTGAAGCTTTCTTT CAWSSPQGANTEAFF
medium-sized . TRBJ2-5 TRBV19 TGTGCCAGTAGTCCCTCCCTGGTGCGAGGGGCAACGACCCAGTACTTC CASSPSLVRGATTQYF
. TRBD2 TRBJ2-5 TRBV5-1 TGCGCCAGCAGCAAGGTAGCGGGAGGGCAAGAGACCCAGTACTTC CASSKVAGGQETQYF
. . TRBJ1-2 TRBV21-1 TGTGCCAGCAGCAAAGCGCTCCGGAGGCGGGCAGGGGGCGCGGGCTACACCTTC CASSKALRRRAGGAGYTF
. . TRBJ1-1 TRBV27 TGTGCCAGCAGTTTACTGCGGACACTCTTGAACACTGAAGCTTTCTTT CASSLLRTLLNTEAFF
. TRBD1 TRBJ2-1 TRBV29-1 TGCAGCGTCCGACCCGGGACAGGGGATGTAAATGAGCAGTTCTTC CSVRPGTGDVNEQFF
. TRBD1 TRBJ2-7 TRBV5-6 TGTGCCAGCAGCTTTTTGACAAGACAGGGGGCTTACGAGCAGTACTTC CASSFLTRQGAYEQYF
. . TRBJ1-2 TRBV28 TGTGCCAGCAGCCGCCTAGGGGGTTCTGGCTACACCTTC CASSRLGGSGYTF
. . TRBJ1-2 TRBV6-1 TGTGCCGGAAGCCTTTTAATAGGCTATGGCTACACCTTC CAGSLLIGYGYTF